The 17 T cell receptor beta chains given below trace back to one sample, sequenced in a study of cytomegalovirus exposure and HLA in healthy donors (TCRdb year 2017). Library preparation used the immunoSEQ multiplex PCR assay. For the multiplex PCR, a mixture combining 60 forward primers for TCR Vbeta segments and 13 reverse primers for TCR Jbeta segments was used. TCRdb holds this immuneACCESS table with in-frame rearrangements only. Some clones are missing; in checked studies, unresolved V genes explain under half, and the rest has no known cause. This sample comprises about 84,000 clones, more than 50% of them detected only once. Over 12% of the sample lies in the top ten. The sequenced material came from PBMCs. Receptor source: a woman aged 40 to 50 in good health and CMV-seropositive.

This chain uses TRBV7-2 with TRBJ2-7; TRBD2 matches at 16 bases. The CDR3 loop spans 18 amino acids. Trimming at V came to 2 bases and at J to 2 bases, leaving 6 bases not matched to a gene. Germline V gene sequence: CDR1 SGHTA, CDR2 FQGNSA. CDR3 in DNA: TGTGCCAGCAGCTTACCCACGGGACTAGCGGGAGGGCCCTACGAGCAGTACTTC. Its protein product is CASSLPTGLAGGPYEQYF. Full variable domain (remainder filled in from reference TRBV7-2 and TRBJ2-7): GAGVSQSPSNKVTEKGKDVELRCDPISGHTALYWYRQSLGQGLEFLIYFQGNSAPDKSGLPSDRFSAERTGGSVSTLTIQRTQQEDSAVYLCASSLPTGLAGGPYEQYFGPGTRLTVT.

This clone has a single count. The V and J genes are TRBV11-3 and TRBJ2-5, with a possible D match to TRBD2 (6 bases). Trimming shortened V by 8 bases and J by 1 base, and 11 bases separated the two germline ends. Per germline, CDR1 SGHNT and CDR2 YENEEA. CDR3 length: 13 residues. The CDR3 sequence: CASAGGGQETQYF. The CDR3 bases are TGTGCCAGCGCTGGGGGAGGCCAAGAGACCCAGTACTTC.

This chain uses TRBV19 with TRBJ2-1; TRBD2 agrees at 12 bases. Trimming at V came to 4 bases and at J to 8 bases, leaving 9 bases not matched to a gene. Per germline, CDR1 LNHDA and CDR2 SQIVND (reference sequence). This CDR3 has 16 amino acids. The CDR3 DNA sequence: TGTGCCAGTAGTACGGCTCTAGCGGGAGGGCCCTATGAGCAGTTCTTC. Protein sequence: CASSTALAGGPYEQFF.

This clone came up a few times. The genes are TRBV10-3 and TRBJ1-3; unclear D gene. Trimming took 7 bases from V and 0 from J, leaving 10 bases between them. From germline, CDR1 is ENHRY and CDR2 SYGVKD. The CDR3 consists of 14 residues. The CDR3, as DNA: TGTGCCATCAAGGCGGCAGACTCTGGAAACACCATATATTTT. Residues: CAIKAADSGNTIYF.

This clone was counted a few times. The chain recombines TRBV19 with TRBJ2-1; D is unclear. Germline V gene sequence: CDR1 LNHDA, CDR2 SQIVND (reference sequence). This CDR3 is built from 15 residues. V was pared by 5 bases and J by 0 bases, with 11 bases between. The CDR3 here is CASSVYYGSYNEQFF. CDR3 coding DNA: TGTGCCAGTAGTGTTTACTACGGCTCCTACAATGAGCAGTTCTTC. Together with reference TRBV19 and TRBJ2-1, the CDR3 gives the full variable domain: DGGITQSPKYLFRKEGQNVTLSCEQNLNHDAMYWYRQDPGQGLRLIYYSQIVNDFQKGDIAEGYSVSREKKESFPLTVTSAQKNPTAFYLCASSVYYGSYNEQFFGPGTRLTVL.

CDR3 residues: CASSVGGTSSYEQYF. The CDR3 region has the DNA TGTGCCAGCAGCGTAGGCGGGACCAGCTCCTACGAGCAGTACTTC. V usage is TRBV9 and J usage is TRBJ2-7; D might be TRBD2 (6 bases). V dropped 0 bases and J dropped 0 bases, with 10 bases sitting between them. The CDR3 is made up of 15 amino acids. Germline V gene data show CDR1 as SGDLS and CDR2 as YYNGEE.

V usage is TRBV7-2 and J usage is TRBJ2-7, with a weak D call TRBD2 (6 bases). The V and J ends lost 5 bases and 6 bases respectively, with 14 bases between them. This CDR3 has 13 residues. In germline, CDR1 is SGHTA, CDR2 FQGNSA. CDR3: CASSPQEGLEQYF. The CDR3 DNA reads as TGTGCCAGCAGCCCTCAGGAGGGCCTCGAGCAGTACTTC.

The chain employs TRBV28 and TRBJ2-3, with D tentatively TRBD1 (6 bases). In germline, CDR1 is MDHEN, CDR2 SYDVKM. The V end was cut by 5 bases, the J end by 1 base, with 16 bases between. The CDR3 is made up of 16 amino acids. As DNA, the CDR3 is TGTGCCAGCAGTCTTAGAACAGGGCACCGCACAGATACGCAGTATTTT. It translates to CASSLRTGHRTDTQYF.

The CDR3 sequence: CASSEEGVGAEQYF. The CDR3 coding sequence is TGTGCCAGCAGTGAAGAGGGGGTAGGAGCCGAGCAGTACTTC. This sequence joins TRBV2 and TRBJ2-7; a possible D gene is TRBD1 (6 bases). This CDR3 comprises 14 residues. Trimming took off 1 base at V and 6 bases at J, with 13 bases between the two ends. The V gene's germline CDR1 is SNHLY and CDR2 FYNNEI.

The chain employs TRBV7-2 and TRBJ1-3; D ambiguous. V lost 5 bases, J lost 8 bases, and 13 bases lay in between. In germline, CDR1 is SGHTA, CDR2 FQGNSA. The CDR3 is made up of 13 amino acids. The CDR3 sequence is CASSLGFGDTIYF. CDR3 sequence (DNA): TGTGCCAGCAGCCTGGGGTTCGGGGACACCATATATTTT.

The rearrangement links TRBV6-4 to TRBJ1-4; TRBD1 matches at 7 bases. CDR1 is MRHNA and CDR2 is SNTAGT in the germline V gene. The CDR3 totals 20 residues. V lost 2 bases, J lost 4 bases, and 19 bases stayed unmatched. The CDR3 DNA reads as TGTGCCAGCAGTGACCCGTACAGGGGTCGGCCAGGAGTGGGTAATGAAAAACTGTTTTTT. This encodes CASSDPYRGRPGVGNEKLFF.

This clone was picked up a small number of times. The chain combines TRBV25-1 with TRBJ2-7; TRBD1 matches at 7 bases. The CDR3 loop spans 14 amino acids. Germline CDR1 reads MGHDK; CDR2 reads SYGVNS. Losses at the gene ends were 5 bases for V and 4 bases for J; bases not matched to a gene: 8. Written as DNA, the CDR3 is TGTGCCAGCAGTTCTCTGACAGGGAAATACGAGCAGTACTTC. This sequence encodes CASSSLTGKYEQYF.

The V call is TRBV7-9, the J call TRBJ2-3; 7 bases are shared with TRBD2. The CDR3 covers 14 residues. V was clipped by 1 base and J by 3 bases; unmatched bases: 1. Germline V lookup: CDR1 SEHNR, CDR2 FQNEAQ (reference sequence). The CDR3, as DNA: TGTGCCAGCAGCTTAGTGGGGGGGACAGATACGCAGTATTTT. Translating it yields CASSLVGGTDTQYF.

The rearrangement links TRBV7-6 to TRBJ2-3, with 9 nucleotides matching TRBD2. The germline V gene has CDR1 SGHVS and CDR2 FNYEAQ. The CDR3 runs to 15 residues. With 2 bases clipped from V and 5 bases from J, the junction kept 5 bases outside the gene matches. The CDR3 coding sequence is TGTGCCAGCAGCTTAACTAGCGGGCCCCGAGATACGCAGTATTTT. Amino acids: CASSLTSGPRDTQYF.

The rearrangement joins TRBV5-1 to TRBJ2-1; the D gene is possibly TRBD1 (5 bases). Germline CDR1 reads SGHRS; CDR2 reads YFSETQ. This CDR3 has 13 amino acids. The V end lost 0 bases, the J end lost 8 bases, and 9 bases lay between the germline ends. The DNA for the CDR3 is TGCGCCAGCAGCTTGGGGCCGACAGATGAGCAGTTCTTC. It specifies CASSLGPTDEQFF. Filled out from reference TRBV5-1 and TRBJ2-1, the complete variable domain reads KAGVTQTPRYLIKTRGQQVTLSCSPISGHRSVSWYQQTPGQGLQFLFEYFSETQRNKGNFPGRFSGRQFSNSRSEMNVSTLELGDSALYLCASSLGPTDEQFFGPGTRLTVL.

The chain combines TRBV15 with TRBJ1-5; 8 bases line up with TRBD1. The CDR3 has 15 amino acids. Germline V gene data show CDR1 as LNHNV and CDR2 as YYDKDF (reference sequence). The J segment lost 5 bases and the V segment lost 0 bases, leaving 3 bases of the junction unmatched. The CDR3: CATSREAGGDQPQHF. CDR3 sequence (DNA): TGTGCCACCAGCAGAGAGGCAGGGGGCGATCAGCCCCAGCATTTT.

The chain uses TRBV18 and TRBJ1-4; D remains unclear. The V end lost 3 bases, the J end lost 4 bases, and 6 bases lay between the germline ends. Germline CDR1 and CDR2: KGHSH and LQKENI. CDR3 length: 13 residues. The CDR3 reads CASSPRGNEKLFF. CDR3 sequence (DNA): TGTGCCAGCTCACCGCGGGGTAATGAAAAACTGTTTTTT.